The next 11 T cell receptor beta chains were all read from a single sample in a study of blood T cells in healthy people across ages. Together with a sample-barcoded 5' primer, a J-beta primer mix was included in a second PCR lasting about 6 to 11 cycles. TCRdb reprocessed the 5' RACE reads with MiXCR, giving one entry per CDR3 protein. The table shows around 2 million distinct CDR3 sequences, with about two fifths occurring only once. Sequencing was performed on blood. The receptor set was obtained from a human donor in good health.

V gene TRBV9 combines with J gene TRBJ2-1; 12 positions match TRBD2. CDR1 is SGDLS and CDR2 is YYNGEE in the germline V gene. The trim removed 4 bases at V and 0 bases at J, leaving 8 bases unmatched. This CDR3 region has 18 residues. The DNA of the CDR3 is TGTGCCAGCAGCCTCGGACTAGCGGGACGCCGCTCCTACAATGAGCAGTTCTTC. It specifies CASSLGLAGRRSYNEQFF.

Concerning this clonotype itself: This clone may be a read error of a much larger clone one base away. This chain uses TRBV29-1 with TRBJ2-1; a possible D gene is TRBD1 (6 bases). V dropped 7 bases and J dropped 11 bases, with 18 bases sitting between them. Germline V lookup: CDR1 SQVTM, CDR2 ANQGSEA. CDR3 length equals 12 residues. CDR3 coding DNA: TGCAGCGGTGGGGACACAACAATGAAGCAGTTCTTC. Its translation is CSGGDTTMKQFF.

The gene calls are TRBV7-9 and TRBJ1-1; D ambiguous. Germline CDR1 is SEHNR and CDR2 is FQNEAQ (reference sequence). V lost 2 bases to trimming and J lost 5 bases, with 6 bases between them. This CDR3 is 12 amino acids long. The CDR3 here is CASSLIVTEAFF. DNA for the CDR3: TGTGCCAGCAGCTTAATTGTGACTGAAGCTTTCTTT.

This chain connects TRBV20-1 to TRBJ2-7, with D tentatively TRBD2 (6 bases). There are 15 residues in the CDR3. V lost 7 bases and J 0 bases, leaving 19 bases between the germline ends. CDR1 and CDR2 (germline): DFQATT, SNEGSKA (reference sequence). The CDR3 DNA reads as TGCAGTGAAACCCGGGGACTTCCCGACTCCTACGAGCAGTACTTC. Its translation is CSETRGLPDSYEQYF.

This chain connects TRBV28 to TRBJ1-2; no definite D call. Per germline, CDR1 MDHEN and CDR2 SYDVKM. The CDR3 runs to 15 residues. With 2 bases removed from V and 4 bases from J, the gap between germline ends came to 14 bases. The CDR3 loop is CASSLGQSKSYGYTF. CDR3 bases: TGTGCCAGCAGTTTAGGGCAGTCAAAGTCCTATGGCTACACCTTC.

This clonotype has only a few counts. The J gene is TRBJ1-1, the V gene TRBV6-2 or TRBV6-3; TRBD1 might be the D (6 bases). The CDR3 sequence is 15 residues long. Germline assignment: CDR1 MNHEY and CDR2 SVGEGT. Trimming shortened V by 3 bases and J by 4 bases, and 15 bases separated the two germline ends. Written as DNA, the CDR3 is TGTGCCAGCAGTTATAACCCAGGGACATCCACTGAAGCTTTCTTT. Translating it yields CASSYNPGTSTEAFF.

This clonotype has just a few counts. The chain links TRBV7-9 to TRBJ2-3; 13 bases line up with TRBD2. Germline V CDR1 and CDR2: SEHNR, FQNEAQ (reference sequence). The CDR3 spans 16 residues. V shed 4 bases and J 2 bases; nucleotides not matched to a gene: 3. Here the CDR3 DNA reads TGTGCCAGCAGCTCGGGACTAGCGGGGTTCACAGATACGCAGTATTTT. Encoded protein: CASSSGLAGFTDTQYF.

This clonotype has a handful of counts. J is TRBJ2-7 and V is TRBV4-1; D is perhaps TRBD2 (5 bases). In germline, CDR1 is MGHRA, CDR2 YSYEKL. The CDR3 spans 16 residues. V lost 1 base to trimming and J lost 3 bases, with 16 bases between them. The CDR3 sequence is CASSQAPEGWIYEQYF. The CDR3, as DNA: TGCGCCAGCAGCCAAGCCCCTGAGGGCTGGATCTACGAGCAGTACTTC.

This chain joins TRBV2 and TRBJ2-5; the D is unclear. The CDR3 totals 12 residues. CDR1 and CDR2 from the germline V gene are SNHLY and FYNNEI. V was cut by 6 bases and J by 5 bases, with 10 bases left in between. The DNA of the CDR3 is TGTGCCAGCAGCACGTCTCGGGAGACCCAGTACTTC. It yields the protein CASSTSRETQYF.

The table lists this clonotype with a few counts. The V and J genes are TRBV25-1 and TRBJ1-2; 9 bases agree with TRBD1. This CDR3 region has 11 residues. Trimming took 8 bases from V and 13 from J; bases not matched to a gene: 8. Germline V gene data show CDR1 as MGHDK and CDR2 as SYGVNS. CDR3 DNA sequence: TGTGCCAGCGGGGGACAGGGTCGGTTCACCTTC. Translated, it gives CASGGQGRFTF.

This clonotype was found a few times. This chain connects TRBV20-1 to TRBJ2-5, with D uncertain. CDR3 length: 12 residues. The V end was cut by 4 bases, the J end by 2 bases, with 8 bases between. Germline-derived CDR1 and CDR2 are DFQATT and SNEGSKA (reference sequence). The chain's CDR3 is CSATSLQETQYF. The CDR3 region has the DNA TGCAGTGCTACAAGTCTGCAAGAGACCCAGTACTTC.